What follows describes a single T cell receptor beta chain. Its target is unknown. Execution of the assay was at deep level. In the study's own analysis: From ImmunoSEQ came sequences covering only the junction and carrying no quality scores, so filtering differed. The data were produced by immunoSEQ multiplex PCR, yet TCRdb's version contains in-frame clones alone and is incomplete. The D gene and trimming were derived from the DNA, and the V and J assignments and clone size from that table. The data contain 2 million or so clones, around 95% of them singletons. These data come from a study of shared clonotypes between healthy human individuals. Study-level findings and limits: Clonotypes shared by all four sorted-subset donors had higher generation probabilities than non-shared clonotypes.

This CDR3 contains 15 residues. V shed 6 bases, J shed 1 base, and the junction held 6 bases outside the gene matches. Looked up from germline, CDR1 is GTSNPN and CDR2 is SVGIG (reference sequence). The sample taken for sequencing was naive CD4+ T cells sorted from blood. Subset defined: CD45RA+ positively selected. This TCR was sampled from a man in his late teens or twenties in good health. The rearrangement links TRBV30 to TRBJ1-5; 10 bases map to TRBD1. The CDR3 loop reads CACTRTGGSNQPQHF. The CDR3, as DNA: TGTGCCTGCACCCGGACAGGGGGAAGCAATCAGCCCCAGCATTTT.